This T cell receptor (beta chain) was identified during a study of blood T cell repertoires in COVID-19. The wider study: Whether acute or convalescent, the COVID-19 samples came from the United States, Italy and Spain. PBMCs, B-cell-depleted T cells, or T cells provided the cDNA or gDNA that made up the material.

In the source study's methods: It was from reference gene primer amplification that nucleated cell counts were estimated. TCRdb keeps only in-frame clones here, not all; method: immunoSEQ multiplex PCR. Clone size and the V and J calls come from that table; the DNA yielded D and trimming. The sample has about 90,000 clones; 89% are singletons. Germline CDR1 is MNHEY and CDR2 is SMNVEV (reference sequence). J was trimmed by 7 bases and V by 5 bases; bases with no gene match: 10. The CDR3 consists of 15 residues. It was during active infection that Seattle patients were enrolled and then longitudinally followed.

This TCR was sampled from a man aged 50 to 59 with COVID-19, enrolled during active disease. The rearrangement joins TRBV27 to TRBJ2-7; the match to TRBD1 covers 11 bases. Input material: peripheral blood. CDR3 in amino acids: CASSLPGQGAREQYF. The CDR3 bases are TGTGCCAGCAGTCTCCCCGGACAGGGGGCTCGGGAGCAGTACTTC.